This T cell receptor (beta chain) was recovered during a study of cytomegalovirus exposure and HLA in healthy donors. Deletions cut 3 bases from V and 2 bases from J, with 23 bases between. This CDR3 has 19 amino acids. Germline V gene data show CDR1 as MGHRA and CDR2 as YSYEKL. Study-level results: Reportedly, TCR beta sequences accurately predicted HLA-A and HLA-B alleles in most subjects. Analysis performed later showed TCR beta chains linked to HLA being more clonally expanded than equally common others. Three chains tied to CMV proved CMV antigen-specific in vitro.

Comments on this clone: The antigen remains undetermined.

PCR primers comprised 60 Vbeta and 13 Jbeta primers. Sequencing used immunoSEQ multiplex PCR; TCRdb keeps in-frame clones, though not all of them. The table has 150,000 to 200,000 clones, around four fifths seen once. The sequence derives from a man in his late teens or twenties in good health and CMV-seropositive. This rearrangement joins TRBV4-1 to TRBJ2-1; the D gene is possibly TRBD2 (6 bases). Sample: PBMCs. The CDR3 is CASSHEFLSGGKAYNEQFF. The CDR3 bases are TGCGCCAGCAGCCACGAATTTCTTAGTGGGGGGAAGGCCTACAATGAGCAGTTCTTC.